The 29 T cell receptor beta chains below come from one sample, sequenced in a study of T-cell memory formation after mild COVID-19. Using its own MiXCR run on the 5' RACE reads, TCRdb lists one record per CDR3 protein. The sample consists of around 370,000 distinct CDR3 sequences, under 25% of them appearing once. Sequencing was carried out using PBMCs or a T cell subset sorted from them (not recorded which). Receptors were obtained from an adult woman who had mild COVID-19 (a few samples of this study predate the infection). Cell type and time point are not known.

The chain recombines TRBV9 with TRBJ2-7; D assignment may be TRBD1 or TRBD2 (7 bases each). CDR3 length: 15 amino acids. Trimming stripped 3 bases from V and 0 bases from J, with 13 bases between. Germline V gene sequence: CDR1 SGDLS, CDR2 YYNGEE. Written as DNA, the CDR3 is TGTGCCAGCAGCGCGGGGGGACAGAACTCCTACGAGCAGTACTTC. Residues: CASSAGGQNSYEQYF.

This clonotype came up a few times. The CDR3 coding sequence is TGCGCCAGCAGCCGAACAACAGCGGAGGACACTGAAGCTTTCTTT. Amino acids: CASSRTTAEDTEAFF. V is TRBV5-1 and J is TRBJ1-1; no firm D call. The V end was cut by 4 bases, the J end by 3 bases, with 16 bases between. The CDR3 covers 15 residues. Looked up from germline, CDR1 is SGHRS and CDR2 is YFSETQ.

This clonotype has only a few counts. The gene calls are TRBV12-3 or TRBV12-4 and TRBJ2-1; TRBD2 matches 7 bases. This CDR3 contains 15 residues. Trimming removed 2 bases from V and 4 bases from J; junction bases left unmatched: 5. DNA of the CDR3: TGTGCCAGCAGTTTAATGGGACTATCTTACAATGAGCAGTTCTTC. Its translation is CASSLMGLSYNEQFF.

The genes are TRBV7-9 and TRBJ2-7; the match to TRBD2 covers 15 bases. Looked up from germline, CDR1 is SEHNR and CDR2 is FQNEAQ (reference sequence). The CDR3 is 16 amino acids. With V trimmed by 5 bases and J by 3 bases, 5 bases remained unmatched. CDR3 region: CASSAGLAGGGYEQYF. The CDR3 coding sequence is TGTGCCAGCAGCGCGGGACTAGCGGGAGGCGGCTACGAGCAGTACTTC.

This clonotype came up a few times. The chain recombines TRBV19 with TRBJ1-1, with 7 bases identical to TRBD1. This CDR3 has 15 amino acids. V dropped 2 bases and J dropped 2; count of bases not matched to a gene: 5. Germline V gene data show CDR1 as LNHDA and CDR2 as SQIVND (reference sequence). Written as DNA, the CDR3 is TGTGCCAGTAGTATATACGGACAGGACAACACTGAAGCTTTCTTT. This codes for CASSIYGQDNTEAFF.

A few counts support this clonotype. The chain has TRBV7-9 and TRBJ1-1; TRBD1 matches at 8 bases. Per germline, CDR1 SEHNR and CDR2 FQNEAQ (reference sequence). This CDR3 has 14 amino acids. Losses at the gene ends were 7 bases for V and 6 bases for J; bases not matched to a gene: 10. CDR3 region: CASTVGQGSAEAFF. Here the CDR3 DNA reads TGTGCCAGCACCGTCGGACAGGGAAGCGCTGAAGCTTTCTTT.

This clonotype has more than one count but fewer than ten. The genes are TRBV2 and TRBJ2-2; 10 nucleotides agree with TRBD2. Germline V gene sequence: CDR1 SNHLY, CDR2 FYNNEI. With 5 bases clipped from V and 10 bases from J, the junction kept 16 bases outside the gene matches. The length of the CDR3 is 17 residues. This CDR3 is CASSLTRVASGRKELFF. Here the CDR3 DNA reads TGTGCCAGCAGTCTAACCCGCGTGGCTAGCGGGAGAAAGGAGCTGTTTTTT.

This clonotype was observed many times. The rearrangement joins TRBV29-1 to TRBJ2-1; D gene ambiguous. CDR1 is SQVTM, CDR2 ANQGSEA, per germline. Trimming took off 1 base at V and 12 bases at J, with 13 bases between the two ends. This CDR3 comprises 12 residues. The CDR3 region is CSVEAFTLGQFF. CDR3 nucleotide sequence: TGCAGCGTTGAAGCCTTTACCCTGGGGCAGTTCTTC.

The rearrangement uses TRBV7-9 and TRBJ2-7, with D perhaps matching TRBD1 (6 bases). The CDR3 length is 14 residues. Germline loops: CDR1 SEHNR, CDR2 FQNEAQ (reference sequence). V was trimmed by 5 bases and J by 4 bases, leaving 15 bases between them. The CDR3 DNA is TGTGCCAGCAGCCCATGGACAGTAGGGTACGAGCAGTACTTC. This codes for CASSPWTVGYEQYF.

This clonotype was observed a handful of times. The gene calls are TRBV9 and TRBJ1-5; a possible D gene is TRBD1 (5 bases). Trimming cost V 0 bases and J 3 bases, with 10 bases left between them. Per germline, CDR1 SGDLS and CDR2 YYNGEE. The CDR3 has 15 amino acids. The CDR3 DNA follows: TGTGCCAGCAGCGTAGGGAAAGGGGACAATCAGCCCCAGCATTTT. This gives the protein CASSVGKGDNQPQHF.

This clonotype was observed a few times. V usage is TRBV7-9 and J usage is TRBJ1-3; the D gene is possibly TRBD1 (6 bases). V was shortened by 5 bases and J by 0 bases, with 11 bases between the two germline ends. This CDR3 region has 15 residues. The germline CDR1 and CDR2 sequences are SEHNR and FQNEAQ (reference sequence). CDR3 amino acids: CASSKGGSSGNTIYF. The CDR3 DNA is TGTGCCAGCAGCAAAGGGGGGAGCTCTGGAAACACCATATATTTT.

The rearrangement joins TRBV9 to TRBJ2-5; 8 bases are a match to TRBD1. The ends lost 3 bases at V and 5 bases at J; junction bases unmatched: 6. The CDR3 totals 14 residues. From germline, CDR1 is SGDLS and CDR2 YYNGEE. The CDR3: CASSAGGAGETQYF. CDR3 nucleotide sequence: TGTGCCAGCAGCGCAGGGGGCGCGGGGGAGACCCAGTACTTC.

This clonotype was observed a few times. J is TRBJ2-7 and V is TRBV7-9; a possible D gene is TRBD2 (5 bases). The V and J ends lost 1 base and 3 bases respectively, with 10 bases between them. The CDR3 runs 14 residues. Germline CDR1 and CDR2: SEHNR and FQNEAQ (reference sequence). The CDR3 sequence is CASSLESAGYEQYF. In nucleotides, the CDR3 is TGTGCCAGCAGCTTAGAGTCGGCGGGCTACGAGCAGTACTTC.

A few counts support this clonotype. The chain links TRBV3-1 to TRBJ2-4; maybe TRBD1 (5 bases). Trimming stripped 3 bases from V and 2 bases from J, with 20 bases between. The germline gives CDR1 LGHDT, CDR2 YNNKEL (reference sequence). This CDR3 has 18 amino acids. The CDR3 loop is CASSHSRTRKFPKNIQYF. The CDR3 bases are TGTGCCAGCAGCCACTCCCGGACAAGAAAGTTCCCCAAAAACATTCAGTACTTC.

V usage is TRBV10-3 and J usage is TRBJ2-1; D might be TRBD1 (6 bases). V lost 6 bases and J 6 bases, leaving 15 bases between the germline ends. Germline CDR1 ENHRY, CDR2 SYGVKD. The CDR3 sequence is 14 residues long. The CDR3 region is CAISSPGQSNEQFF. CDR3 nucleotides: TGTGCCATCAGCTCGCCGGGACAATCCAATGAGCAGTTCTTC.

This clonotype was seen just once. The chain recombines TRBV12-3 or TRBV12-4 with TRBJ1-5; D gene ambiguous. Trimming stripped 3 bases from V and 6 bases from J, with 15 bases between. There are 15 residues in the CDR3. CDR3 in amino acids: CASSFQTPRGQPQHF. As DNA, the CDR3 is TGTGCCAGCAGTTTTCAGACTCCCCGAGGTCAGCCCCAGCATTTT.

The V gene is TRBV7-6, the J gene TRBJ1-1; no definite D call. Germline V gene sequence: CDR1 SGHVS, CDR2 FNYEAQ. This CDR3 has 16 residues. V lost 1 base to trimming and J lost 0 bases, with 12 bases between them. In nucleotides, the CDR3 is TGTGCCAGCAGCTTAGATGGAACCATTATGAACACTGAAGCTTTCTTT. It codes for CASSLDGTIMNTEAFF. Complete variable domain (other parts from reference TRBV7-6 and TRBJ1-1): GAGVSQSPRYKVTKRGQDVALRCDPISGHVSLYWYRQALGQGPEFLTYFNYEAQQDKSGLPNDRFSAERPEGSISTLTIQRTEQRDSAMYRCASSLDGTIMNTEAFFGQGTRLTVV.

The rearrangement uses TRBV6-2 or TRBV6-3 and TRBJ1-5; unclear D gene. Trimming removed 6 bases at V and 5 bases at J, with 20 bases between. Germline V gene data show CDR1 as MNHEY and CDR2 as SVGEGT. CDR3 length: 16 residues. CDR3 loop: CASRLTRISGDQPQHF. The CDR3 DNA follows: TGTGCCAGCAGATTGACGCGGATCTCCGGGGATCAGCCCCAGCATTTT.

This clonotype was observed a handful of times. V is TRBV24-1 and J is TRBJ2-5; D not certain. CDR1 and CDR2 (germline): KGHDR, SFDVKD. This CDR3 has 13 amino acids. V lost 2 bases, J lost 9 bases, and 12 bases lay in between. The CDR3 sequence: CATSDSAFGAQYF. The CDR3 DNA sequence: TGTGCCACCAGTGATTCCGCCTTTGGGGCCCAGTACTTC.

This clonotype was seen ten or more times. The chain is built from TRBV6-6 and TRBJ2-7; 14 nucleotides align to TRBD2. Germline V gives CDR1 MNHNY, CDR2 SVGAGI (reference sequence). V was pared by 5 bases and J by 5 bases, with 14 bases of the junction left unmatched. The CDR3 covers 18 residues. CDR3 nucleotides: TGTGCCAGCAGTGGCGGACTAGCGGGGGGCCCTTTTCCCAACGAGCAGTACTTC. It is translated as CASSGGLAGGPFPNEQYF.

The chain is built from TRBV20-1 and TRBJ2-7; perhaps TRBD1 as D (6 bases). CDR3 length: 12 amino acids. The germline V and J ends were trimmed by 5 bases and 2 bases, with 10 bases remaining between them. Germline V lookup: CDR1 DFQATT, CDR2 SNEGSKA (reference sequence). The DNA of the CDR3 is TGCAGTGCTCTCGAGGGGGCCTACGAGCAGTACTTC. As protein: CSALEGAYEQYF.

This clonotype was found a few times. This chain connects TRBV4-1 to TRBJ2-1; 16 bases are a match to TRBD2. The V gene end was trimmed by 3 bases and the J gene end by 7 bases; junction bases not matched to a gene: 12. Germline CDR1 reads MGHRA; CDR2 reads YSYEKL. The CDR3 is made up of 19 amino acids. The CDR3 reads CASSHPGGTSGRAGNEQFF. In nucleotides, the CDR3 is TGCGCCAGCAGCCACCCCGGGGGGACTAGCGGGAGGGCCGGGAATGAGCAGTTCTTC.

CDR3 protein: CASSQDATLNTEAFF. CDR3 coding DNA: TGCGCCAGCAGCCAAGATGCCACCCTGAACACTGAAGCTTTCTTT. V usage is TRBV4-1 and J usage is TRBJ1-1; D unresolved. The germline CDR1 and CDR2 sequences are MGHRA and YSYEKL. The CDR3 is 15 residues long. V was cut by 0 bases and J by 0 bases, with 8 bases left in between.

The V and J genes are TRBV7-8 and TRBJ1-4; TRBD1 matches 10 bases. This CDR3 has 15 residues. Germline values: CDR1 SGHVS, CDR2 FQNEAQ. V lost 5 bases and J lost 8; bases outside the gene matches: 8. For the CDR3, the DNA is TGTGCCAGCAGCAGAGACAGGGGGCAAGAAGAAAAACTGTTTTTT. This encodes CASSRDRGQEEKLFF.

The V call is TRBV7-8, the J call TRBJ2-3; 9 positions agree with TRBD2. J gave up 3 bases and V 4 bases, and 11 bases lay outside the gene matches. The germline CDR1 and CDR2 sequences are SGHVS and FQNEAQ. There are 17 residues in the CDR3. CDR3 DNA sequence: TGTGCCAGCAGCTCGCGACTAGCGGAGAATCCAACAGATACGCAGTATTTT. This sequence encodes CASSSRLAENPTDTQYF.

This clonotype turned up a few times. The CDR3 loop reads CASSVGTGGDQPQHF. The CDR3, as DNA: TGTGCCAGCAGCGTGGGAACAGGGGGGGATCAGCCCCAGCATTTT. The chain carries TRBV9 and TRBJ1-5; 8 bases line up with TRBD1. Germline values: CDR1 SGDLS, CDR2 YYNGEE. V shed 2 bases and J 5 bases; nucleotides not matched to a gene: 6. The CDR3 contains 15 residues.

This clonotype was detected ten times or more. V gene TRBV7-3 combines with J gene TRBJ1-1, with D possibly matching TRBD1 (6 bases). V lost 5 bases to trimming and J lost 0 bases, with 16 bases between them. Per germline, CDR1 SGHTA and CDR2 FQGTGA. The CDR3 has 16 amino acids. DNA of the CDR3: TGTGCCAGCAGCCAAACAGGGAAGACAGTGAACACTGAAGCTTTCTTT. This encodes CASSQTGKTVNTEAFF.

The chain uses TRBV24-1 and TRBJ1-2; TRBD1 matches 7 bases. Germline trimming cut 3 bases from V and 3 bases from J; bases unmatched to any gene: 6. The CDR3 covers 15 residues. Germline CDR1 KGHDR, CDR2 SFDVKD. DNA of the CDR3: TGTGCCACCAGTGATCCACAGGGGAAAGACTATGGCTACACCTTC. Residues: CATSDPQGKDYGYTF.

There are a few counts of this clonotype. The rearrangement links TRBV4-1 to TRBJ1-2, with 8 bases matching TRBD1. Germline V gene lookup returns CDR1 MGHRA and CDR2 YSYEKL. The V and J ends lost 0 bases and 4 bases, in that order; junction bases with no gene match: 4. The CDR3 covers 15 residues. CDR3 protein: CASSQDLQGAYGYTF. CDR3 nucleotides: TGCGCCAGCAGCCAAGATCTTCAGGGGGCCTATGGCTACACCTTC.